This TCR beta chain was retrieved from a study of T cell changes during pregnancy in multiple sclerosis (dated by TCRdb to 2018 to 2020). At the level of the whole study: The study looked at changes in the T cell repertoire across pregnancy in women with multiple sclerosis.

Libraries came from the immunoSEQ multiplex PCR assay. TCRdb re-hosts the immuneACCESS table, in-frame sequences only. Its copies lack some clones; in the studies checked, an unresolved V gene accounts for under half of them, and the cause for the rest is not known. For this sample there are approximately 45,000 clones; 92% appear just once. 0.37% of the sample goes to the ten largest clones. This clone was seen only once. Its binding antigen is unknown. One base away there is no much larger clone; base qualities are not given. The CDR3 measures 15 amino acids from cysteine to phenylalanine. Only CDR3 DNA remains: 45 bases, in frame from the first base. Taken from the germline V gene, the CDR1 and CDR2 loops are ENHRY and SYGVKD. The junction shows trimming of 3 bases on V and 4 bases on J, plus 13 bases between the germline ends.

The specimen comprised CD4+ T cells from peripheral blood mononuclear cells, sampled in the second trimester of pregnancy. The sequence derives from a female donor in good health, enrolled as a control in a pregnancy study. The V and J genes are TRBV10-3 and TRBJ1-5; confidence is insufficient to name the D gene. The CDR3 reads CAISEERAGNQPQHF. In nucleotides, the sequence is TGTGCCATCAGTGAAGAGCGGGCGGGTAATCAGCCCCAGCATTTT.